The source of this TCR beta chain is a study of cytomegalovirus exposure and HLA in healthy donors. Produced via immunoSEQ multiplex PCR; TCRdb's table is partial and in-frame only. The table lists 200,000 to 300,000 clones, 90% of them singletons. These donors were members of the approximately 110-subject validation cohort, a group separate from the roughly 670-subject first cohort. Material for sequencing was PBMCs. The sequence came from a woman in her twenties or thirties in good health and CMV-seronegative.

The CDR3 reads CASSRDYEQYF. The CDR3 nucleotides read TGTGCCAGCAGCCGAGACTACGAGCAGTACTTC. The rearrangement joins TRBV5-6 to TRBJ2-7, with D hard to call. V gave up 4 bases and J gave up 3 bases, with 5 bases separating them. Germline CDR1 reads SGHDT; CDR2 reads YYEEEE. The CDR3 extends over 11 amino acids.